The 22 T cell receptor beta chains below all came from one sample that was sequenced in a study of blood T cell repertoires in COVID-19. Some clones are missing from TCRdb's copy, which holds only in-frame ones; the method was immunoSEQ multiplex PCR. Of some 160,000 clones in the sample, 85% to 90% are singletons; the top ten hold approximately 3%. Sequenced input: peripheral blood. The receptor source for this set is a woman in her sixties with active COVID-19.

This chain joins TRBV5-4 and TRBJ2-2, with 7 nucleotides matching TRBD2. The germline V gene has CDR1 SGHNT and CDR2 YYREEE (reference sequence). The CDR3 consists of 15 residues. V was clipped by 4 bases and J by 7 bases; unmatched bases: 10. The DNA for the CDR3 is TGTGCCAGCAGCCCACCTGGCGGGAGTATCGGGGAGCTGTTTTTT. Translating gives CASSPPGGSIGELFF.

This chain joins TRBV4-2 and TRBJ2-3, with a tentative D call TRBD1 (5 bases). Trimming took off 1 base at V and 6 bases at J, with 14 bases between the two ends. The germline V gene encodes CDR1 LGHNA and CDR2 YNFKEQ. The CDR3 covers 15 residues. This chain's CDR3 is CASSQGGQPRDTQYF. CDR3 sequence (DNA): TGTGCCAGCAGCCAAGGCGGACAACCGCGGGATACGCAGTATTTT.

This clone was seen once. This sequence joins TRBV18 and TRBJ1-4, with D unresolved. The CDR3 totals 14 residues. The V and J ends lost 4 bases and 6 bases respectively, with 12 bases between them. Germline V gives CDR1 KGHSH, CDR2 LQKENI. This chain's CDR3 is CASSREKTHEKLFF. For the CDR3, the DNA is TGTGCCAGCTCACGGGAGAAGACCCATGAAAAACTGTTTTTT.

V is TRBV7-2 and J is TRBJ2-3, with D possibly being TRBD2 (5 bases). CDR3 size: 15 residues. V lost 6 bases and J 5 bases, leaving 18 bases between the germline ends. Germline loops: CDR1 SGHTA, CDR2 FQGNSA. The CDR3 DNA sequence: TGTGCCAGCAGTCATCTAGCCCCAATGAGAGATACGCAGTATTTT. This encodes CASSHLAPMRDTQYF.

This clone ranks as medium-sized. The chain combines TRBV5-5 with TRBJ1-1; D gene uncertain. The germline V and J ends were trimmed by 1 base and 1 base, with 11 bases remaining between them. Germline V gene lookup returns CDR1 SGHKS and CDR2 YYEKEE (reference sequence). The CDR3 runs to 15 residues. CDR3 sequence (DNA): TGTGCCAGCAGCTTGTGGGTTCGGGAGAACACTGAAGCTTTCTTT. It is translated as CASSLWVRENTEAFF. Combining the CDR3 with reference TRBV5-5 and TRBJ1-1 gives the whole variable domain DAGVTQSPTHLIKTRGQQVTLRCSPISGHKSVSWYQQVLGQGPQFIFQYYEKEERGRGNFPDRFSARQFPNYSSELNVNALLLGDSALYLCASSLWVRENTEAFFGQGTRLTVV.

In DNA, the CDR3 is TGTGCCAGCAGCGAAAGACAGGCTTACAATGAGCAGTTCTTC. Its protein product is CASSERQAYNEQFF. The chain joins TRBV7-9 to TRBJ2-1, with TRBD1 as a possible D gene (6 bases). This CDR3 has 14 amino acids. The ends were cut back, 5 bases at V and 4 bases at J, with 12 bases in the middle. Germline V lookup: CDR1 SEHNR, CDR2 FQNEAQ (reference sequence).

CDR3 residues: CASRRQGDSGNTIYF. In DNA form, the CDR3 reads TGTGCCAGTAGGCGACAGGGGGACTCTGGAAACACCATATATTTT. The V call is TRBV19, the J call TRBJ1-3, with TRBD1 identical over 9 bases. Trimming took 6 bases from V and 0 from J; bases not matched to a gene: 3. CDR1 is LNHDA and CDR2 is SQIVND in the germline V gene (reference sequence). This CDR3 spans 15 amino acids.

The rearrangement joins TRBV18 to TRBJ2-7; D uncertain. Germline values: CDR1 KGHSH, CDR2 LQKENI. Trimming took 6 bases from V and 5 from J, leaving 11 bases between them. The CDR3 loop spans 12 amino acids. The CDR3 is CASSFQSNEQYF. The CDR3 DNA reads TGTGCCAGCTCGTTCCAATCAAACGAGCAGTACTTC.

V is TRBV7-9 and J is TRBJ1-2; no definite D call. This CDR3 comprises 14 residues. Looked up from germline, CDR1 is SEHNR and CDR2 is FQNEAQ (reference sequence). Trimming took off 7 bases at V and 4 bases at J, with 16 bases between the two ends. The CDR3 here is CASTGDGSGYGYTF. In DNA, the CDR3 is TGTGCCAGCACCGGTGACGGGTCGGGCTATGGCTACACCTTC. The whole variable domain, remainder taken from reference TRBV7-9 and TRBJ1-2, is DTGVSQNPRHKITKRGQNVTFRCDPISEHNRLYWYRQTLGQGPEFLTYFQNEAQLEKSRLLSDRFSAERPKGSFSTLEIQRTEQGDSAMYLCASTGDGSGYGYTFGSGTRLTVV.

Concerning this clone itself: It is likely a read error, because the conserved phenylalanine at the end of the CDR3 is missing. No DNA is shown, since the ends of the CDR3 on it are uncertain; the CDR3 is the one TCRdb lists. The chain links TRBV21-1 to TRBJ1-1. TRBV21-1 is an annotated pseudogene. The CDR3 comprises 9 residues, both ends counted. The CDR3 is CASSKVVSV.

This sequence joins TRBV5-5 and TRBJ2-5; 11 nucleotides line up with TRBD2. The CDR3 totals 14 residues. The ends lost 4 bases at V and 5 bases at J; junction bases unmatched: 4. In germline, CDR1 is SGHKS, CDR2 YYEKEE (reference sequence). CDR3 in DNA: TGTGCCAGCAGCCCCACTAGCGGGAGTGAGACCCAGTACTTC. This translates into CASSPTSGSETQYF.

The chain employs TRBV4-2 and TRBJ2-3, with D perhaps TRBD1 (5 bases). The CDR3 spans 14 residues. With 4 bases removed from V and 2 bases from J, the gap between germline ends came to 10 bases. Germline V lookup: CDR1 LGHNA, CDR2 YNFKEQ. The CDR3 sequence is CASSRDRFTDTQYF. In nucleotides, the CDR3 is TGTGCCAGCAGCCGAGACAGATTCACAGATACGCAGTATTTT.

This clone was picked up a small number of times. The chain employs TRBV2 and TRBJ1-6; TRBD1 might be the D (6 bases). The CDR3 is made up of 13 amino acids. Germline lookup yields CDR1 SNHLY and CDR2 FYNNEI. V was trimmed by 4 bases and J by 10 bases, leaving 11 bases between them. The CDR3 spells CASSGQGNSPLHF. For the CDR3, the DNA is TGTGCCAGCAGTGGGCAGGGGAACTCACCCCTCCACTTT.

The gene calls are TRBV24-1 and TRBJ1-2, with a weak D call TRBD1 (5 bases). Trimming cost V 4 bases and J 8 bases, with 10 bases left between them. The CDR3 runs 12 residues. From germline, CDR1 is KGHDR and CDR2 SFDVKD. The CDR3 sequence: CATSDSDTGYTF. For the CDR3, the DNA is TGTGCCACCAGTGACTCGGACACCGGCTACACCTTC.

The chain recombines TRBV9 with TRBJ2-5, with 10 bases aligning to TRBD2. J was trimmed by 3 bases and V by 0 bases; bases with no gene match: 8. Per germline, CDR1 SGDLS and CDR2 YYNGEE. The CDR3 contains 17 residues. The CDR3, as DNA: TGTGCCAGCAGCGTAGGCCCGCTTCTAGCGGGAGAAGAGACCCAGTACTTC. The encoded protein is CASSVGPLLAGEETQYF.

In DNA, the CDR3 is TGCGCCAGCAGCCAAGTATCGCTAGCGGGGTCCTACGAGCAGTACTTC. This encodes CASSQVSLAGSYEQYF. The chain employs TRBV4-1 and TRBJ2-7, with 9 bases that match TRBD2. Germline V gene sequence: CDR1 MGHRA, CDR2 YSYEKL. V was clipped by 1 base and J by 1 base; unmatched bases: 5. This CDR3 region has 16 residues.

The CDR3 DNA follows: TGCAGTGCTACACAGGGGAAGACCCAGTACTTC. Its protein product is CSATQGKTQYF. This chain links TRBV20-1 with TRBJ2-5; 7 positions match TRBD1. CDR1 and CDR2 (germline): DFQATT, SNEGSKA (reference sequence). The CDR3 totals 11 residues. The ends lost 4 bases at V and 6 bases at J; junction bases unmatched: 2.

V gene TRBV5-5 combines with J gene TRBJ1-6; 7 positions match TRBD1. Trimming removed 2 bases from V and 9 bases from J; junction bases left unmatched: 5. Germline CDR1 is SGHKS and CDR2 is YYEKEE (reference sequence). The CDR3 runs to 14 residues. The DNA for the CDR3 is TGTGCCAGCAGCTTTCAAGGGGGCGGTTCACCCCTCCACTTT. Translation: CASSFQGGGSPLHF.

The chain employs TRBV28 and TRBJ2-2; the D gene is possibly TRBD2 (7 bases). The V gene's germline CDR1 is MDHEN and CDR2 SYDVKM. This CDR3 spans 16 amino acids. V was cut by 4 bases and J by 1 base, with 13 bases left in between. CDR3 region: CASSSGASGNTGELFF. The CDR3 bases are TGTGCCAGCAGTTCGGGGGCTAGCGGGAACACCGGGGAGCTGTTTTTT.

This chain connects TRBV28 to TRBJ1-6, with 8 bases identical to TRBD1. The CDR3 is 15 amino acids. The trim removed 5 bases at V and 5 bases at J, leaving 5 bases unmatched. Germline CDR1 reads MDHEN; CDR2 reads SYDVKM. CDR3 in DNA: TGTGCCAGCAGTACCGGGACAGGCAATAATTCACCCCTCCACTTT. Its translation is CASSTGTGNNSPLHF.

Only one count was recorded for this clone. The chain couples TRBV12-3 or TRBV12-4 to TRBJ2-1; tentatively, D is TRBD2 (5 bases). Trimming removed 3 bases from V and 9 bases from J, with 12 bases in between. There are 13 residues in the CDR3. The CDR3 here is CASSLDSLAEQFF. CDR3 DNA sequence: TGTGCCAGCAGTTTGGACTCGCTAGCTGAGCAGTTCTTC.

This rearrangement joins TRBV28 to TRBJ2-3, with D unclear. Trimming shortened V by 2 bases and J by 0 bases, and 12 bases separated the two germline ends. Germline CDR1 reads MDHEN; CDR2 reads SYDVKM. The CDR3 runs to 16 residues. The CDR3 DNA reads TGTGCCAGCAGTTTACTACAGTTTTCTAGCACAGATACGCAGTATTTT. As protein: CASSLLQFSSTDTQYF.